Listed below are T cell receptor beta chains from one sample, sequenced in a study of shared clonotypes between healthy human individuals. Sequencing used immunoSEQ multiplex PCR; TCRdb keeps in-frame clones, though not all of them. The sample lists under 750,000 clones, roughly 72% seen once, with roughly 1.8% in the top ten. The sequencing input was memory CD4+ T cells sorted from blood. The receptors shown here come from a woman under 40 in good health. The CDR3 runs from the conserved cysteine through the conserved F or W. Each record gives: clone size, V gene, J gene, D gene, CDR3 length, CDR3 DNA, CDR3 protein. The D gene is left open where the match is weak. Clone sizes are given selectively: once, few, many, or a class where the clone is expanded.

-	TRBV9	TRBJ1-1	-	14	TGTGCCAGCAGCGTGTTTGGCGCGAACACTGAAGCTTTCTTT	CASSVFGANTEAFF
-	TRBV14	TRBJ1-2	-	14	TGTGCCAGCAGCCGAGGGACATGGAACTATGGCTACACCTTC	CASSRGTWNYGYTF
few	TRBV18	TRBJ2-7	-	14	TGTGCCAGCTCACCACCCAGGACAGCCCACGAGCAGTACTTC	CASSPPRTAHEQYF
once	TRBV30	TRBJ2-1	-	14	TGTGCCTGGAGTGGCAGCTCCTCCTACAATGAGCAGTTCTTC	CAWSGSSSYNEQFF
-	TRBV19	TRBJ2-2	-	15	TGTGCCAGTAGAAGGAGTGGGGCAAACACCGGGGAGCTGTTTTTT	CASRRSGANTGELFF
-	TRBV10-3	TRBJ2-2	-	15	TGTGCCATCAGTGAGTCGACAGTGAACACCGGGGAGCTGTTTTTT	CAISESTVNTGELFF
-	TRBV27	TRBJ1-2	-	13	TGTGCCAGCAGTTTCCGGTCGAACTATGGCTACACCTTC	CASSFRSNYGYTF
-	TRBV2	TRBJ1-2	-	15	TGTGCCAGCAGTGAGTCGGCAGGGCAGGTCGGCGGCTACACCTTC	CASSESAGQVGGYTF
-	TRBV28	TRBJ1-4	TRBD1	15	TGTGCCAGCAGTCTACCGGGGACAGAGAGTGAAAAACTGTTTTTT	CASSLPGTESEKLFF
-	TRBV6-5	TRBJ2-7	-	12	TGTGCCACCGAAAGACAGGACAACGAGCAGTACTTC	CATERQDNEQYF
-	TRBV5-4	TRBJ1-3	-	15	TGTGCCAGCAGCTCGGCAGGGGTAGCTGGAAACACCATATATTTT	CASSSAGVAGNTIYF
-	TRBV15	TRBJ1-2	TRBD1	14	TGTGCCACCAGCAAACGAGAGGACAGGGGTGGCTACACCTTC	CATSKREDRGGYTF
-	TRBV5-3	TRBJ1-2	-	16	TGTGCCAGAAGCGATCTTTCGATGGACAAGCGCTATGGCTACACCTTC	CARSDLSMDKRYGYTF
-	TRBV6-1	TRBJ1-3	-	15	TGTGCCAGCGGGCGAGATAGCCTTATTGGAAACACCATATATTTT	CASGRDSLIGNTIYF
-	TRBV6-6	TRBJ1-2	-	16	TGTGCCAGCAGTTTCGAACAACAGTTAGCTAACTATGGCTACACCTTC	CASSFEQQLANYGYTF
-	TRBV5-6	TRBJ2-1	TRBD2	18	TGTGCCAGCAGCTTGGTTAGCGGGAGTTTTATGTCCTACAATGAGCAGTTCTTC	CASSLVSGSFMSYNEQFF
-	TRBV27	TRBJ1-1	TRBD1	15	TGTGCCAGCAGTAGCTGGGACAGGGGGAGCACTGAAGCTTTCTTT	CASSSWDRGSTEAFF
-	TRBV7-6	TRBJ2-5	-	14	TGTGCCAGCAGCTTAAACCCGGAGGGGGGGGCCCAGTACTTC	CASSLNPEGGAQYF
-	TRBV28	TRBJ2-7	-	13	TGTGCCAGCAGTTACAGTGCCCGGGGCGAGCAGTACTTC	CASSYSARGEQYF
-	TRBV6-1	TRBJ2-2	TRBD2	17	TGTGCCAGCAGTGACTTTCGGACTAGCGGTTACACCGGGGAGCTGTTTTTT	CASSDFRTSGYTGELFF
many	TRBV7-6	TRBJ1-1	-	13	TGTGCCAGCAGCTTAGAGTCGAACACTGAAGCTTTCTTT	CASSLESNTEAFF
-	TRBV18	TRBJ2-5	-	14	TGTGCCAGCTCCTTTGGGCGAGGGGGAGAGACCCAGTACTTC	CASSFGRGGETQYF
-	TRBV5-1	TRBJ1-3	-	15	TGCGCCAGCAGCTTGGGGCACAGGGAAGGAAACACCATATATTTT	CASSLGHREGNTIYF
-	TRBV5-1	TRBJ2-7	-	15	TGCGCCAGCAGCTTGGAAACACTGGGAGTTCACGAGCAGTACTTC	CASSLETLGVHEQYF
-	TRBV5-1	TRBJ2-1	TRBD2	15	TGCGCCAGCAGTTTAGCGGCTAGCGGCATCAATGAGCAGTTCTTC	CASSLAASGINEQFF
many	TRBV7-2	TRBJ2-7	TRBD2	14	TGTGCCAGCAGTTACCAGCGGGACTCCTACGAGCAGTACTTC	CASSYQRDSYEQYF
-	TRBV5-4	TRBJ2-5	-	12	TGTGCCAGCAGCTTCCCTCAGGAGACCCAGTACTTC	CASSFPQETQYF
-	TRBV5-1	TRBJ1-2	-	12	TGCGCCAGCAGCTTGGGGGAGTATGGCTACACCTTC	CASSLGEYGYTF
once	TRBV28	TRBJ2-7	TRBD2	16	TGTGCCAGCAGTGCCACCCCGACTAGCGGGAGATACGAGCAGTACTTC	CASSATPTSGRYEQYF
-	TRBV11-2	TRBJ2-7	-	15	TGTGCCAGCAGCTTAGTTTCTAGCGCAAACTACGAGCAGTACTTC	CASSLVSSANYEQYF
-	TRBV27	TRBJ2-1	-	14	TGTGCCAGCATACCCGGGGGCTCCTACAATGAGCAGTTCTTC	CASIPGGSYNEQFF
-	TRBV6-6	TRBJ2-3	-	16	TGTGCCAGCAGGACCGGGAACCTTCCCCGCACAGATACGCAGTATTTT	CASRTGNLPRTDTQYF
few	TRBV4-1	TRBJ2-1	TRBD2	15	TGCGCCAGCAGCCGTGCGGGACTACCCTACAATGAGCAGTTCTTC	CASSRAGLPYNEQFF
-	TRBV5-4	TRBJ2-2	TRBD2	15	TGTGCCAGCAGCGGGGGACTAGTAAGCACCGGGGAGCTGTTTTTT	CASSGGLVSTGELFF
few	TRBV7-8	TRBJ2-7	TRBD1	13	TGTGCCAGCAGCAACGAAAACAGGGGCCAGCAGTACTTC	CASSNENRGQQYF
-	TRBV18	TRBJ1-1	-	12	TGTGCCAGCCGGCAGGGGAACACTGAAGCTTTCTTT	CASRQGNTEAFF
-	TRBV28	TRBJ1-1	-	16	TGTGCCAGCAGTTTATGGGGGACGTACATGAACACTGAAGCTTTCTTT	CASSLWGTYMNTEAFF
-	TRBV9	TRBJ2-1	TRBD2	16	TGTGCCAGCAGCTACTCTCGGGCTAGCGGGAGTAGTGAGCAGTTCTTC	CASSYSRASGSSEQFF
few	TRBV5-1	TRBJ2-1	-	13	TGCGCCAGCCGTGTGCCAACCTACAATGAGCAGTTCTTC	CASRVPTYNEQFF
-	TRBV6-5	TRBJ2-2	-	14	TGTGCCAGCAGTTACTCATGGAACACCGGGGAGCTGTTTTTT	CASSYSWNTGELFF
-	TRBV18	TRBJ2-7	-	15	TGTGCCAGCTCACCACTAGTGGTTGGGGCCCACGAGCAGTACTTC	CASSPLVVGAHEQYF
-	TRBV18	TRBJ2-5	TRBD2	18	TGTGCCAGCTCACCACCGTCTGGGACTAGCGGGAGGGAAGAGACCCAGTACTTC	CASSPPSGTSGREETQYF
-	TRBV15	TRBJ1-4	-	15	TGTGCCACCAGCAGAGAATACAGGAATAATGAAAAACTGTTTTTT	CATSREYRNNEKLFF
-	TRBV28	TRBJ2-7	TRBD1	16	TGTGCCAGCAGTATTTACAGGGGGGAAATATCGGGCGAGCAGTACTTC	CASSIYRGEISGEQYF
-	TRBV5-4	TRBJ2-7	-	16	TGTGCCAGCAGCATGAATGGGGCAGGCGTGCTTGGCGAGCAGTACTTC	CASSMNGAGVLGEQYF